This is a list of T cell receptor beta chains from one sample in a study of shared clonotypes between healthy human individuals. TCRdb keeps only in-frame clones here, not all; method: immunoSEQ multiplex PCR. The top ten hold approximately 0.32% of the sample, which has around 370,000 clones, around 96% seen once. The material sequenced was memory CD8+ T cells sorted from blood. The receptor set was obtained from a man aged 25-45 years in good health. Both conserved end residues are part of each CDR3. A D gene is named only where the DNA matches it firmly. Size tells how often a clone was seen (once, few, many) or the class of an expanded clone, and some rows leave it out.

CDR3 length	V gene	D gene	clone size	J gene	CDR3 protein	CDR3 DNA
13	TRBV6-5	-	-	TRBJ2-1	CASRPGRRMSEFF	TGTGCCAGCAGACCGGGGCGGAGAATGAGTGAGTTCTTC
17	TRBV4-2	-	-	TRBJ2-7	CASSQELAWAVSYEQYF	TGTGCCAGCAGCCAAGAATTGGCTTGGGCGGTCTCCTACGAGCAGTACTTC
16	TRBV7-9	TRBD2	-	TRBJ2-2	CASSQILAGGTGELFF	TGTGCCAGCAGTCAAATACTAGCGGGAGGCACCGGGGAGCTGTTTTTT
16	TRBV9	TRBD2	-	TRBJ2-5	CASSAFAGAGQETQYF	TGTGCCAGCAGCGCCTTCGCGGGAGCAGGACAAGAGACCCAGTACTTC
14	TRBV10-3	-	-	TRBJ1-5	CAISAGTYNQPQHF	TGTGCCATCAGTGCCGGGACCTACAATCAGCCCCAGCATTTT
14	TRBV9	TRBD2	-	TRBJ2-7	CASSVYLAGGEQYF	TGTGCCAGCAGCGTATACCTAGCGGGAGGCGAGCAGTACTTC
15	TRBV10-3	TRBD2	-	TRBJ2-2	CAISVEGGRTGELFF	TGTGCCATCAGTGTGGAGGGAGGGAGGACCGGGGAGCTGTTTTTT
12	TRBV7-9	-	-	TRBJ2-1	CASSLSLREQFF	TGTGCCAGCAGCTTATCGTTGCGTGAGCAGTTCTTC
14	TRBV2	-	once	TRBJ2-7	CASRGPAYSYEQYF	TGTGCCAGCAGAGGCCCCGCTTACTCCTACGAGCAGTACTTC
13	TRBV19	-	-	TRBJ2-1	CASRAGSYNEQFF	TGTGCCAGTAGGGCCGGGTCTTACAATGAGCAGTTCTTC
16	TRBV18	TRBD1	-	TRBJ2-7	CASSPGTGGLTYEQYF	TGTGCCAGCTCTCCCGGGACAGGGGGTTTGACCTACGAGCAGTACTTC
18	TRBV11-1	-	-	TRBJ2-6	CASSPEWRILGGANVLTF	TGTGCCAGCAGCCCCGAGTGGCGGATCCTCGGTGGGGCCAACGTCCTGACTTTC
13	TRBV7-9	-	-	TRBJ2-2	CASSLTGTGELFF	TGTGCCAGCAGCTTAACGGGAACCGGGGAGCTGTTTTTT
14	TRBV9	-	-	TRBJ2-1	CASSVSQGFNEQFF	TGTGCCAGCAGCGTTAGCCAGGGTTTCAATGAGCAGTTCTTC
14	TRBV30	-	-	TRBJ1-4	CAWSATVRYEKLFF	TGTGCCTGGAGCGCGACAGTGAGATATGAAAAACTGTTTTTT
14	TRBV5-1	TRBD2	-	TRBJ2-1	CASSESGSGNEQFF	TGCGCCAGCAGCGAGTCAGGGAGCGGGAACGAGCAGTTCTTC
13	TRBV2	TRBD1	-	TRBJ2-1	CASVGQGRDEQFF	TGTGCCAGCGTAGGACAGGGTAGGGATGAGCAGTTCTTC
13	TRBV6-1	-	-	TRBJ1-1	CASTQGQNTEAFF	TGTGCCAGCACCCAGGGACAAAACACTGAAGCTTTCTTT
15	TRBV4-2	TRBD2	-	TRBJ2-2	CASSLLAGGTGELFF	TGTGCCAGCAGCCTCTTAGCGGGAGGGACCGGGGAGCTGTTTTTT
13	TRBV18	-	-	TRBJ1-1	CASSQTRNTEAFF	TGTGCCAGCTCACAAACACGTAACACTGAAGCTTTCTTT
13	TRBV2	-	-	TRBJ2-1	CASRWAPDNEQFF	TGTGCCAGCAGGTGGGCCCCGGACAATGAGCAGTTCTTC
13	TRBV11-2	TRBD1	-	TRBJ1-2	CASSWDRVPGYTF	TGTGCCAGCAGTTGGGACAGGGTGCCCGGCTACACCTTC